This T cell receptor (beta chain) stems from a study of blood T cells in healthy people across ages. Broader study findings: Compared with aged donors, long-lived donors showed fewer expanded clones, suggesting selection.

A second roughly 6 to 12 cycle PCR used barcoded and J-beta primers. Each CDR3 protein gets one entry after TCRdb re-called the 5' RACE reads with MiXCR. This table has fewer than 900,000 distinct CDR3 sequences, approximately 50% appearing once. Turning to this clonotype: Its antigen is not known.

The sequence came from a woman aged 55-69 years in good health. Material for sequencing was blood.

The CDR3 is CAISDRWIGYGYTF. CDR3 nucleotide sequence: TGTGCCATCAGTGATCGATGGATCGGTTATGGCTACACCTTC. The chain has TRBV10-3 and TRBJ1-2; no reliable D call. In germline, CDR1 is ENHRY, CDR2 SYGVKD. The CDR3 has 14 residues. V was trimmed by 3 bases and J by 5 bases, leaving 13 bases between them.